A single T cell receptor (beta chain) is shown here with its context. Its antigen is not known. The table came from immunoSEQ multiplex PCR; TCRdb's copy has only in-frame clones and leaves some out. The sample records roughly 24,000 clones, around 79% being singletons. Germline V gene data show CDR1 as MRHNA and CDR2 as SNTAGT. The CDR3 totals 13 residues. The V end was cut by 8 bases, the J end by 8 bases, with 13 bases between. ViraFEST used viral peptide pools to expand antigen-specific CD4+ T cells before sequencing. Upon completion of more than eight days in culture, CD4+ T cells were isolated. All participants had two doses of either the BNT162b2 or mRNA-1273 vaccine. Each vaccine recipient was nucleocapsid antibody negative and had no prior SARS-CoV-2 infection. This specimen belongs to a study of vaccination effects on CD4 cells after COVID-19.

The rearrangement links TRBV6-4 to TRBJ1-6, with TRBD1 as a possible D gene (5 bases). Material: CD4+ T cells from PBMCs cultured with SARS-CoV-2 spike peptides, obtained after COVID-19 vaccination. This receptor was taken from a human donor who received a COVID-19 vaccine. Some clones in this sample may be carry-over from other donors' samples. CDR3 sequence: CASLEQGHSPLHF. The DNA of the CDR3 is TGTGCCAGCCTGGAGCAGGGTCATTCACCCCTCCACTTT.